One sample yielded the 20 T cell receptor beta chains listed below, sequenced in a study of CD8 T cells in Susac syndrome. cDNA came from about 0.5 to 1 ug RNA primed by random hexamers. TCRdb processed the immunoSEQ multiplex PCR reads anew with MiXCR; each CDR3 protein has one entry. The profile shows 200,000 to 250,000 distinct CDR3 sequences, over 90% of them singletons. Sequencing used CD4+ T cells from PBMCs. These receptors originate from a human donor with Susac syndrome.

Turning to this clonotype: An end of the junction does not agree with germline; a read error may underlie this. The genes are TRBV9 and TRBJ1-2; tentatively, D is TRBD1 (6 bases). CDR1 SGDLS and CDR2 YYNGEE come from the germline V gene. This CDR3 region has 12 residues. The CDR3: CASSGDIYGHTF. The CDR3 nucleotides read TGTGCCAGCAGCGGGGACATCTATGGCCACACCTTC.

The rearrangement links TRBV20-1 to TRBJ2-3; 14 bases are shared with TRBD2. Trimming removed 6 bases from V and 2 bases from J; junction bases left unmatched: 7. Germline-derived CDR1 and CDR2 are DFQATT and SNEGSKA (reference sequence). The CDR3 covers 16 residues. CDR3 nucleotides: TGCAGTGCAAACCCGGGACTAGCGGGGGACACAGATACGCAGTATTTT. Its protein is CSANPGLAGDTDTQYF.

This clonotype was counted only a few times. The chain is built from TRBV20-1 and TRBJ2-7; D call uncertain. Trimming left V 5 bases short and J 3 bases short, with 14 bases between. The germline CDR1 and CDR2 sequences are DFQATT and SNEGSKA (reference sequence). The CDR3 has 13 residues. CDR3 nucleotides: TGCAGTGCTCAACCTGTCGTTGACTACGAGCAGTACTTC. As protein: CSAQPVVDYEQYF.

The count of this clonotype is one. V is TRBV29-1 and J is TRBJ1-1; TRBD1 matches at 7 bases. CDR1 and CDR2 from the germline V gene are SQVTM and ANQGSEA. This CDR3 spans 15 amino acids. V lost 3 bases and J lost 6; bases outside the gene matches: 13. The DNA of the CDR3 is TGCAGCGTTGATATATGGAGGGGGCTGAATCCTGAAGCTTTCTTT. Protein: CSVDIWRGLNPEAFF.

This chain joins TRBV29-1 and TRBJ1-1; no reliable D call. The V and J ends lost 4 bases and 1 base respectively, with 4 bases between them. Germline V gives CDR1 SQVTM, CDR2 ANQGSEA. The CDR3 is 11 residues long. The DNA of the CDR3 is TGCAGCGTTGTAAGGAACACTGAAGCTTTCTTT. Translating gives CSVVRNTEAFF.

V usage is TRBV19 and J usage is TRBJ1-1, with D possibly matching TRBD1 (6 bases). CDR3 length: 16 residues. Germline V gene sequence: CDR1 LNHDA, CDR2 SQIVND (reference sequence). Deletions cut 2 bases from V and 2 bases from J, with 15 bases between. This chain's CDR3 is CASSINRVRLNTEAFF. Written as DNA, the CDR3 is TGTGCCAGTAGTATAAACAGGGTCCGCCTAAACACTGAAGCTTTCTTT.

The CDR3 bases are TGTGCCAGCAGTCAGGGTACAACTAATGAAAAACTGTTTTTT. Protein product: CASSQGTTNEKLFF. This sequence joins TRBV12-3 or TRBV12-4 and TRBJ1-4; possible D gene TRBD1, 5 bases. This CDR3 has 14 amino acids. V lost 5 bases and J lost 0, with 7 bases in between.

This clonotype was seen just once. The chain carries TRBV5-4 and TRBJ2-5, with TRBD2 identical over 9 bases. Per the germline V gene, CDR1 is SGHNT and CDR2 is YYREEE (reference sequence). The CDR3 has 17 amino acids. V lost 4 bases to trimming and J lost 5 bases; unmatched junction nucleotides: 15. The CDR3 loop reads CASSRPASGGRGETQYF. CDR3 in DNA: TGTGCCAGCAGCCGCCCAGCCAGCGGGGGGCGTGGGGAGACCCAGTACTTC.

The gene calls are TRBV30 and TRBJ2-7; the D gene is possibly TRBD1 (5 bases). Trimming removed 3 bases at V and 5 bases at J, with 11 bases between. The germline gives CDR1 GTSNPN, CDR2 SVGIG (reference sequence). This CDR3 has 12 amino acids. CDR3 sequence (DNA): TGTGCCTGGAGCCCAGGGTTACACGAGCAGTACTTC. Protein: CAWSPGLHEQYF.

V and J are TRBV3-1 and TRBJ2-5; TRBD1 agrees at 9 bases. The CDR3 length is 16 residues. The germline V gene encodes CDR1 LGHDT and CDR2 YNNKEL (reference sequence). J gave up 4 bases and V 4 bases, and 10 bases lay outside the gene matches. The CDR3 DNA reads as TGTGCCAGCAGCCGGGATACCGGGACAGGGAGAGAGACCCAGTACTTC. Protein sequence: CASSRDTGTGRETQYF.

V gene TRBV18 combines with J gene TRBJ1-4; a weak D match, TRBD1 (5 bases). Germline lookup yields CDR1 KGHSH and CDR2 LQKENI. The CDR3 spans 16 residues. The ends were cut back, 2 bases at V and 4 bases at J, with 14 bases in the middle. Written as DNA, the CDR3 is TGTGCCAGCTCACCAGTAACCAGGGAGAATAATGAAAAACTGTTTTTT. It yields the protein CASSPVTRENNEKLFF. Based on the CDR3 plus reference TRBV18 and TRBJ1-4, the full variable domain is NAGVMQNPRHLVRRRGQEARLRCSPMKGHSHVYWYRQLPEEGLKFMVYLQKENIIDESGMPKERFSAEFPKEGPSILRIQQVVRGDSAAYFCASSPVTRENNEKLFFGSGTQLSVL.

The genes are TRBV5-4 and TRBJ1-6, with 7 bases fitting TRBD1. The V and J ends lost 3 bases and 7 bases, in that order; junction bases with no gene match: 10. The CDR3 totals 16 residues. The germline gives CDR1 SGHNT, CDR2 YYREEE (reference sequence). The CDR3 loop is CASSSFASTGNSPLHF. The CDR3 DNA reads TGTGCCAGCAGCTCCTTCGCCTCGACAGGGAATTCACCCCTCCACTTT.

The V call is TRBV7-2, the J call TRBJ2-3; maybe TRBD2 (5 bases). This CDR3 region has 15 residues. The V gene lost 0 bases and the J gene lost 4 bases, with 11 bases spanning the gap. Germline CDR1 SGHTA, CDR2 FQGNSA. This CDR3 reads CASSLAWGEADTQYF. The DNA for the CDR3 is TGTGCCAGCAGCTTAGCGTGGGGAGAAGCAGATACGCAGTATTTT.

A remark on this clonotype: At one of its ends the junction is not consistent with the germline gene, which may arise from a read error. This chain uses TRBV19 with TRBJ1-3; unclear D gene. Germline V gene data show CDR1 as LNHDA and CDR2 as SQIVND (reference sequence). The length of the CDR3 is 12 residues. The CDR3 loop is CAGSGPGNTIYF. CDR3 sequence (DNA): TGTGCCGGTAGTGGGCCTGGAAACACCATATATTTT. The full variable domain, in which reference TRBV19 and TRBJ1-3 provide the parts outside the CDR3, is DGGITQSPKYLFRKEGQNVTLSCEQNLNHDAMYWYRQDPGQGLRLIYYSQIVNDFQKGDIAEGYSVSREKKESFPLTVTSAQKNPTAFYLCAGSGPGNTIYFGEGSWLTVV.

The chain uses TRBV9 and TRBJ2-5; D is undetermined. Germline CDR1 reads SGDLS; CDR2 reads YYNGEE. This CDR3 is built from 13 residues. V shed 0 bases and J shed 1 base, with 4 bases lying between them. CDR3 in amino acids: CASSVDTQETQYF. The CDR3 bases are TGTGCCAGCAGCGTAGACACCCAAGAGACCCAGTACTTC.

This sequence joins TRBV2 and TRBJ2-1, with D unclear. The germline V gene encodes CDR1 SNHLY and CDR2 FYNNEI. The CDR3 extends over 12 amino acids. The ends were cut back, 2 bases at V and 10 bases at J, with 9 bases in the middle. This CDR3 reads CASSEILGEQFF. In DNA form, the CDR3 reads TGTGCCAGCAGTGAAATTCTCGGAGAGCAGTTCTTC.

This sequence joins TRBV7-8 and TRBJ1-4, with D unclear. The CDR3 loop spans 15 amino acids. V lost 5 bases, J lost 6 bases, and 16 bases lay in between. Germline V gene sequence: CDR1 SGHVS, CDR2 FQNEAQ. The CDR3 reads CASSRTSGFHEKLFF. The CDR3 nucleotides are TGTGCCAGCAGCCGGACGTCGGGGTTCCATGAAAAACTGTTTTTT. Complete variable domain (other parts from reference TRBV7-8 and TRBJ1-4): GAGVSQSPRYKVAKRGQDVALRCDPISGHVSLFWYQQALGQGPEFLTYFQNEAQLDKSGLPSDRFFAERPEGSVSTLKIQRTQQEDSAVYLCASSRTSGFHEKLFFGSGTQLSVL.

The V and J genes are TRBV7-6 and TRBJ2-1, with 8 bases identical to TRBD2. The CDR3 is 14 amino acids. Germline V lookup: CDR1 SGHVS, CDR2 FNYEAQ. V lost 5 bases, J lost 7 bases, and 7 bases stayed unmatched. CDR3 loop: CASSHGGLGNEQFF. The CDR3 DNA sequence: TGTGCCAGCAGCCATGGGGGACTAGGAAATGAGCAGTTCTTC.

V and J are TRBV14 and TRBJ1-5; D gene ambiguous. The germline V gene encodes CDR1 SGHDN and CDR2 FVKESK. Trimming removed 0 bases from V and 5 bases from J, with 5 bases in between. This CDR3 spans 13 amino acids. In DNA form, the CDR3 reads TGTGCCAGCAGCCAAGATCCGGATCAGCCCCAGCATTTT. Protein: CASSQDPDQPQHF.

V is TRBV30 and J is TRBJ1-2; perhaps TRBD1 as D (6 bases). The CDR3 consists of 13 residues. CDR1 is GTSNPN and CDR2 is SVGIG in the germline V gene (reference sequence). V was trimmed by 5 bases and J by 7 bases, leaving 17 bases between them. CDR3 coding DNA: TGTGCCTGGGAGGACCCAGGGGAGGGTGGCTACACCTTC. It is translated as CAWEDPGEGGYTF. Combining the CDR3 with reference TRBV30 and TRBJ1-2 gives the whole variable domain SQTIHQWPATLVQPVGSPLSLECTVEGTSNPNLYWYRQAAGRGLQLLFYSVGIGQISSEVPQNLSASRPQDRQFILSSKKLLLSDSGFYLCAWEDPGEGGYTFGSGTRLTVV.